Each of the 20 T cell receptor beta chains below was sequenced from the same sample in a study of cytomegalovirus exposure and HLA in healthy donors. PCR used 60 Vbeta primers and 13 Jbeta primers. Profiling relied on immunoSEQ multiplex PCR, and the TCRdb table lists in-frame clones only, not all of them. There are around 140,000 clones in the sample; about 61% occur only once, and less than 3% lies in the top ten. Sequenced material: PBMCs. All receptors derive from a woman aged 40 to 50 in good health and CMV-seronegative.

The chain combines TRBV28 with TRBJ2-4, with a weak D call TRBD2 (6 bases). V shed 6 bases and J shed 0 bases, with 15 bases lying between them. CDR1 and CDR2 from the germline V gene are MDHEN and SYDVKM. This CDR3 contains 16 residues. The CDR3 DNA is TGTGCCAGCAGCCGAACGGGGAGGAAAGCCAAAAACATTCAGTACTTC. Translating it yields CASSRTGRKAKNIQYF.

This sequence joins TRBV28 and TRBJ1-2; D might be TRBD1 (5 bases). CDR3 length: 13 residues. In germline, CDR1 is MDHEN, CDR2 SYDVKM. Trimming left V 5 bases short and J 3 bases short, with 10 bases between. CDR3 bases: TGTGCCAGCAGTATCGTACAGGACTATGGCTACACCTTC. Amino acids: CASSIVQDYGYTF.

CDR3 coding DNA: TGTGCCACCCAGACAGGGTCCTACAATGAGCAGTTCTTC. Encoded protein: CATQTGSYNEQFF. The chain carries TRBV19 and TRBJ2-1; TRBD1 agrees at 7 bases. Germline V gene data show CDR1 as LNHDA and CDR2 as SQIVND (reference sequence). Trimming at V came to 10 bases and at J to 1 base, leaving 4 bases not matched to a gene. The CDR3 has 13 amino acids.

The CDR3 loop is CASSGLSSSYNSPLHF. CDR3 coding DNA: TGTGCCAGCAGTGGACTGTCAAGCTCCTATAATTCACCCCTCCACTTT. The chain employs TRBV28 and TRBJ1-6; D is unresolved. The germline V gene encodes CDR1 MDHEN and CDR2 SYDVKM. The V end was cut by 5 bases, the J end by 0 bases, with 11 bases between. There are 16 residues in the CDR3.

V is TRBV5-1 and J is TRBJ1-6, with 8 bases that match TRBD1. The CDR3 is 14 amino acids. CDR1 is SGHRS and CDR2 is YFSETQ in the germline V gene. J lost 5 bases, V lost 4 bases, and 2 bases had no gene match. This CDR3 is CASSRTGNNSPLHF. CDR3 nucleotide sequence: TGCGCCAGCAGCCGGACAGGGAATAATTCACCCCTCCACTTT.

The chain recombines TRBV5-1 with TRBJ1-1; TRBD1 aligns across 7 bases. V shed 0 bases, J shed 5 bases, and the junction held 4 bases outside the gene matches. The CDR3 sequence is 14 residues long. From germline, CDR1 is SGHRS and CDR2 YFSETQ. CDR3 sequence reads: CASSLGGGRTEAFF. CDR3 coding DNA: TGCGCCAGCAGCTTGGGAGGGGGCCGTACTGAAGCTTTCTTT.

The CDR3 spells CASSQGQVGVGQHF. The CDR3 DNA sequence: TGCGCCAGCAGCCAAGGTCAGGTCGGGGTCGGACAGCATTTT. This chain joins TRBV4-1 and TRBJ1-5; D gene ambiguous. The CDR3 totals 14 residues. Per the germline V gene, CDR1 is MGHRA and CDR2 is YSYEKL. The V and J ends lost 1 base and 13 bases respectively, with 17 bases between them.

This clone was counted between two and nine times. CDR3 coding DNA: TGTGCCAGCAGTTCCCGGACAGGGGGTACAGATACGCAGTATTTT. Translated: CASSSRTGGTDTQYF. The V gene is TRBV6-5, the J gene TRBJ2-3; the match to TRBD1 covers 10 bases. The CDR3 totals 15 residues. V dropped 4 bases and J dropped 3; count of bases not matched to a gene: 4. Germline-derived CDR1 and CDR2 are MNHEY and SVGAGI.

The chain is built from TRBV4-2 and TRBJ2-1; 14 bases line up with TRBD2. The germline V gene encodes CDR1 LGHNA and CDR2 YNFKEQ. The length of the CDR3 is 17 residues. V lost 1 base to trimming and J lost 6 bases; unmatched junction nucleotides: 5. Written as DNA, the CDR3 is TGTGCCAGCAGCCAAGGGGGAGGACTAGCGGGGGGCAATGAGCAGTTCTTC. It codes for CASSQGGGLAGGNEQFF.

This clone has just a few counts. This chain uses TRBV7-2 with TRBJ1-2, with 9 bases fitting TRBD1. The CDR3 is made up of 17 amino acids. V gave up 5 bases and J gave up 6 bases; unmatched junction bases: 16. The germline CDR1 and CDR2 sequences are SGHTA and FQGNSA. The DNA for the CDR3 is TGTGCCAGCAGCAGGATCCGACAGGGGGGGCGGGGAGATGGCTACACCTTC. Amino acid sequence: CASSRIRQGGRGDGYTF. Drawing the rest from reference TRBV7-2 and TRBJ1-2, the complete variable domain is GAGVSQSPSNKVTEKGKDVELRCDPISGHTALYWYRQSLGQGLEFLIYFQGNSAPDKSGLPSDRFSAERTGGSVSTLTIQRTQQEDSAVYLCASSRIRQGGRGDGYTFGSGTRLTVV.

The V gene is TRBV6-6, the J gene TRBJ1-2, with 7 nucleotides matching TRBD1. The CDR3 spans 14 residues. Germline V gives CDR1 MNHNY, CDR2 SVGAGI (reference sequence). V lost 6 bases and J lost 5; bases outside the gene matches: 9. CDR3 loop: CASSPLTGRYGYTF. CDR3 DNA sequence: TGTGCCAGCAGCCCTCTGACAGGGCGGTATGGCTACACCTTC.

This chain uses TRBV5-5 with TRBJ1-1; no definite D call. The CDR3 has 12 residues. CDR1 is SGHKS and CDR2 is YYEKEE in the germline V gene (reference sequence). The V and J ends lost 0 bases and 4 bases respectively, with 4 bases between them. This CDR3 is CASSLGATEAFF. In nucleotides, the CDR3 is TGTGCCAGCAGCTTGGGAGCCACTGAAGCTTTCTTT.

CDR3 region: CASSLKGAATGELFF. CDR3 DNA sequence: TGTGCCAGCAGCTTAAAAGGAGCGGCGACCGGGGAGCTGTTTTTT. The chain recombines TRBV7-8 with TRBJ2-2; the D gene is possibly TRBD2 (5 bases). From germline, CDR1 is SGHVS and CDR2 FQNEAQ. This CDR3 comprises 15 residues. Deletions cut 2 bases from V and 5 bases from J, with 12 bases between.

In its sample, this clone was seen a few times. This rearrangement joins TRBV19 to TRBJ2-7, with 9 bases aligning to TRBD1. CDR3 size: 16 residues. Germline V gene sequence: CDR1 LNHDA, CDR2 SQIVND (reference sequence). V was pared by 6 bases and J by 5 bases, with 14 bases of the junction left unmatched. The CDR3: CASSNLYGTGTHEQYF. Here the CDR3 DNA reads TGTGCCAGTAGCAACCTCTACGGGACAGGGACCCACGAGCAGTACTTC.

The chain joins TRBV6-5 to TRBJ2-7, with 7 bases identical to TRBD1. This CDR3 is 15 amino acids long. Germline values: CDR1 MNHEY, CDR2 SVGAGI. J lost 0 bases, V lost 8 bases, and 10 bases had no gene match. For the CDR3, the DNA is TGTGCCAGCGGGTACCTTGACAGGGCCTCCTACGAGCAGTACTTC. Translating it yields CASGYLDRASYEQYF.

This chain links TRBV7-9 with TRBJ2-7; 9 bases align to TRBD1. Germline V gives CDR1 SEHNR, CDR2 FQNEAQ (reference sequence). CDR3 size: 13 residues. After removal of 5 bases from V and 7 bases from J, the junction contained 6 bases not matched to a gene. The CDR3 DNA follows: TGTGCCAGCAGCGAACCGGGACAGGGAGAGCAGTACTTC. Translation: CASSEPGQGEQYF.

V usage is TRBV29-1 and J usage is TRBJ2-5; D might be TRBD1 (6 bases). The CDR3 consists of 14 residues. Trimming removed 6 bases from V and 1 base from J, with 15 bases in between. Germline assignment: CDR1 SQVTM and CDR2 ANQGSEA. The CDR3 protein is CSVPNRTVQETQYF. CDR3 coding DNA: TGCAGCGTCCCCAACCGGACAGTCCAAGAGACCCAGTACTTC.

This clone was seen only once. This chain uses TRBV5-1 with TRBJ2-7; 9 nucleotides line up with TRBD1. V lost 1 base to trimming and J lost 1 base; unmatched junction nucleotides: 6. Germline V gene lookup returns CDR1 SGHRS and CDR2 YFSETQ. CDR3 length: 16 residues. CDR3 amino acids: CASSLPTGTGSYEQYF. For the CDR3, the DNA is TGCGCCAGCAGCTTGCCGACCGGGACAGGGTCCTACGAGCAGTACTTC.

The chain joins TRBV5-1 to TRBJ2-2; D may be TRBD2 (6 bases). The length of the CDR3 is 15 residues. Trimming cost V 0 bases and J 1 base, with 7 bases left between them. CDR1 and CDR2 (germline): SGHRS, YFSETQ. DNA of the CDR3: TGCGCCAGCAGCTTGGCGCGGGGGAACACCGGGGAGCTGTTTTTT. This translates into CASSLARGNTGELFF.

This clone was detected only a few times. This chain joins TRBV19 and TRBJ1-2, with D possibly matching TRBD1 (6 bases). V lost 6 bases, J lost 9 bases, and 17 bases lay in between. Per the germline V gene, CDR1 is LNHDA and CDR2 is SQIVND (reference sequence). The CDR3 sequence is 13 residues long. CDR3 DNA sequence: TGTGCCAGTAGCTCTAGGACAACAGGGAGCTACACCTTC. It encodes CASSSRTTGSYTF.